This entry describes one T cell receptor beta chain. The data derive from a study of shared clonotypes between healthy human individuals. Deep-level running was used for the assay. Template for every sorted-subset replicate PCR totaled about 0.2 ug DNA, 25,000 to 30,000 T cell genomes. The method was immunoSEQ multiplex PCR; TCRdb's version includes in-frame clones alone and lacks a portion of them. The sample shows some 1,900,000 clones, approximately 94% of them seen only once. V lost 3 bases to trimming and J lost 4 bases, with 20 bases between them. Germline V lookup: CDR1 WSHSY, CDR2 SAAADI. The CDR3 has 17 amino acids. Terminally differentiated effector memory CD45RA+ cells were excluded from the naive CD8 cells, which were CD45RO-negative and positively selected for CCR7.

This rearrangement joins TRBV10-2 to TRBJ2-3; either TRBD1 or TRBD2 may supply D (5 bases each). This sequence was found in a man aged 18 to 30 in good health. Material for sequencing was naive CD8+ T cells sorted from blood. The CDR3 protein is CASSDGARAGWADTQYF. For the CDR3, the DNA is TGCGCCAGCAGTGACGGGGCGAGAGCAGGGTGGGCAGATACGCAGTATTTT.